This record concerns one TCR beta chain sequence. As yet, its antigen is unknown. The length of the CDR3 is 12 residues. Trimming removed 6 bases from V and 6 bases from J, with 11 bases in between. CDR1 is SGHAT, CDR2 FQNNGV, per germline. The sample belongs to a study of cytomegalovirus exposure and HLA in healthy donors. For the study at large: A subsequent analysis reported that the 120 validation repertoires were produced on the same platform that had also been used for the 600 to 800 first-cohort repertoires. Study-level results: A subsequent analysis found that TCR clusters from the first cohort also tended to co-occur in the 90 to 150 validation repertoires, with approximately 95% of cluster scores above 0. Reportedly, diagnosis of cytomegalovirus status by the classifier showed high specificity and sensitivity. In vitro assays verified that a few CMV-associated chains recognized CMV antigens specifically.

Using immunoSEQ multiplex PCR, the repertoire was profiled, and TCRdb retains in-frame clones only, with some absent. The sample lists over 70,000 clones; roughly 90% were seen once. This sequence originates from a woman between 18 and 30 years old in good health and CMV-seropositive. The chain carries TRBV11-2 and TRBJ2-5; D is unclear. Sequencing was performed on PBMCs. Written as DNA, the CDR3 is TGTGCCAGCAGTATTATCTCTCAGACCCAGTACTTC. Protein product: CASSIISQTQYF. The variable domain in full, completed from reference TRBV11-2 and TRBJ2-5, reads EAGVAQSPRYKIIEKRQSVAFWCNPISGHATLYWYQQILGQGPKLLIQFQNNGVVDDSQLPKDRFSAERLKGVDSTLKIQPAKLEDSAVYLCASSIISQTQYFGPGTRLLVL.